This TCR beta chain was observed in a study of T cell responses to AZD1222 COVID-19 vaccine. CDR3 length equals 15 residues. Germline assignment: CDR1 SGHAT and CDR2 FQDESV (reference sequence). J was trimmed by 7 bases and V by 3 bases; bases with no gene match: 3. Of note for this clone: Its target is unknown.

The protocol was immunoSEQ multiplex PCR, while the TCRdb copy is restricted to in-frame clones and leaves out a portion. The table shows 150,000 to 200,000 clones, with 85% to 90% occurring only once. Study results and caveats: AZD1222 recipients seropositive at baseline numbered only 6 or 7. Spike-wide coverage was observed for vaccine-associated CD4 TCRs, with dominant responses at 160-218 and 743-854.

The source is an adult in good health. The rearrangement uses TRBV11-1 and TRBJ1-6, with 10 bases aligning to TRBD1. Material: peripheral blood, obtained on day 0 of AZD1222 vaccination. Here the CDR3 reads CASSFGTGENSPLHF. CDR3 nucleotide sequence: TGTGCCAGCAGCTTCGGGACAGGGGAAAATTCACCCCTCCACTTT.